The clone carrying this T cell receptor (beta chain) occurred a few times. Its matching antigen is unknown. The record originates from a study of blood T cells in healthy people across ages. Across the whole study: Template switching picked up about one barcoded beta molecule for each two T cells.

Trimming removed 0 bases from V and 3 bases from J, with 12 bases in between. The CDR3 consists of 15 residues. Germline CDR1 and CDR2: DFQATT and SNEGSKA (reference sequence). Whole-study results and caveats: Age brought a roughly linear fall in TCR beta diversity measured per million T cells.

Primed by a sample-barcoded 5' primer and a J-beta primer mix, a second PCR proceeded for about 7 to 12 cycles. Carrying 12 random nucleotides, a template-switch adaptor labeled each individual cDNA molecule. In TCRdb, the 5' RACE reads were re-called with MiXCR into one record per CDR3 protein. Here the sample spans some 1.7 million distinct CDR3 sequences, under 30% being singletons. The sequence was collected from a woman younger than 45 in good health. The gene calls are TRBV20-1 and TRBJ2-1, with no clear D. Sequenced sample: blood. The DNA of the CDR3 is TGCAGTGCTAGAGATCCTAGATCGAACTACAATGAGCAGTTCTTC. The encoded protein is CSARDPRSNYNEQFF.